The following is a T cell receptor (beta chain) sequence with its context. To make TCR beta libraries, researchers used iRepertoire HTBI primers and Arm-PCR of CDR3 regions. Each CDR3 protein gets one entry after TCRdb re-called the multiplex PCR reads with MiXCR. This table holds approximately 400,000 distinct CDR3 sequences, 14% to 15% found once. The sample comes from a study of regulatory T cells in long-lasting Graves disease. Described time point: newly diagnosed GD, antithyroid drugs for less than 3 months. RNA isolated from PBMCs was used to make the TCR library. The V and J ends lost 6 bases and 4 bases respectively, with 12 bases between them. The CDR3 covers 14 residues. Germline lookup yields CDR1 SNHLY and CDR2 FYNNEI. These same data were also listed under a study on T cells in Graves' hyperthyroidism and ophthalmopathy. In that study: Graves' hyperthyroidism qualified as stable when ophthalmopathy did not progress within 18 months.

This sequence was found in a woman aged 25-40 years with Graves disease. The sequencing used peripheral blood mononuclear cells (PBMCs), collected at new diagnosis, from a patient treated with antithyroid drugs. This rearrangement joins TRBV2 to TRBJ2-2; a possible D gene is TRBD1 (6 bases). The DNA for the CDR3 is TGTGCCAGCAGACTACAGGGAGCCACCGGGGAGCTGTTTTTT. Amino acids: CASRLQGATGELFF.